The TCR beta chain under discussion was sequenced for a study of CD8 T cells in Susac syndrome. Study outcomes and limitations: Only a relatively small number of individuals were included in the TCR sequencing and HLA analysis.

To note about this clonotype: The antigen is unknown.

Random-hexamer reverse transcription was applied to roughly 0.45 to 1 ug RNA. Coverage of TCR beta CDR3 amplification by immunoSEQ multiplex PCR extended to 54 Vbeta and 13 Jbeta. TCRdb reprocessed the immunoSEQ multiplex PCR reads with MiXCR, giving one entry per CDR3 protein. The table lists some 90,000 distinct CDR3 sequences, just under 95% of them singletons. TEMRA cells were FACS-enriched and CD8+ and CD4+ T cells negatively isolated. The receptor's source is a human donor in good health. The sample was CD8+ T cells from PBMCs.

Here the CDR3 reads CASSQGTSGAYGDEQFF. The CDR3 coding sequence is TGTGCCAGCAGCCAGGGGACTAGCGGGGCTTATGGGGATGAGCAGTTCTTC. This rearrangement joins TRBV12-3 or TRBV12-4 to TRBJ2-1, with TRBD2 identical over 13 bases. The CDR3 is 17 amino acids. J lost 8 bases, V lost 6 bases, and 13 bases had no gene match.